The clone carrying this T cell receptor beta chain has just a few counts. The sample originates from a study of CD8 T cells in Susac syndrome. With random hexamers, about 0.45 to 1 ug RNA was reverse transcribed. TCRdb analysed the immunoSEQ multiplex PCR reads with MiXCR anew, one entry per CDR3 protein. Among almost 450,000 distinct CDR3 sequences, more than 70% were seen once, and the ten largest hold about 0.12%. CDR3 length: 14 residues. V was shortened by 5 bases and J by 5 bases, with 16 bases between the two germline ends. Germline CDR1 MNHNS, CDR2 SASEGT. The chain couples TRBV6-1 to TRBJ2-7; D gene uncertain. This TCR came from a human donor with multiple sclerosis. The material sequenced was CD8+ T cells from PBMCs. The DNA of the CDR3 is TGTGCCAGCAGTCCCGACCAAACTACTAACGAGCAGTACTTC. The encoded protein is CASSPDQTTNEQYF.